This T cell receptor beta chain emerged from a study of long-term antiretroviral therapy in people with HIV. Per the germline V gene, CDR1 is SNHLY and CDR2 is FYNNEI. V was clipped by 6 bases and J by 2 bases, with 11 bases between them. This CDR3 region has 13 residues. Study results and caveats: Narrower CDR3 length ranges marked HIV repertoires relative to controls. Drawn between 2004 and 2017, the blood was possibly obtained under older ART regimens.

Worth noting for this clone: Its antigen is not known.

None of the participants with HIV were treated outside the United States. Survey level was the resolution at which the v3.0 immunoSEQ assay ran. Measured with immunoSEQ multiplex PCR; TCRdb has only the in-frame clones, and not every one. Of tens of thousands of clones listed, around 83% are singletons. The chain couples TRBV2 to TRBJ2-7; D unclear. This receptor was taken from a man over 45 with HIV. This material consisted of unsorted PBMCs, taken 0.4 years after starting antiretroviral therapy. Here the CDR3 reads CASRFLDTYEQYF. The CDR3 DNA reads TGTGCCAGCAGATTTTTAGACACCTACGAGCAGTACTTC.